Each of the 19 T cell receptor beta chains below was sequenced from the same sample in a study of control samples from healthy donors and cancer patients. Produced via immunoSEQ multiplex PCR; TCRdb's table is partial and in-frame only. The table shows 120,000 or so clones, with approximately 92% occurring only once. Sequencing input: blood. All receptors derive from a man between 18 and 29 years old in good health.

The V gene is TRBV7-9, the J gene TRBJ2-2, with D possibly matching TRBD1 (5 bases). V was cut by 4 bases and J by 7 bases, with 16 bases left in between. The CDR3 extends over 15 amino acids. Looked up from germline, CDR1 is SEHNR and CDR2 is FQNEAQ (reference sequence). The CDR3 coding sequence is TGTGCCAGCAGCTCTGGTGGGGCGACCTACGGGGAGCTGTTTTTT. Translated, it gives CASSSGGATYGELFF.

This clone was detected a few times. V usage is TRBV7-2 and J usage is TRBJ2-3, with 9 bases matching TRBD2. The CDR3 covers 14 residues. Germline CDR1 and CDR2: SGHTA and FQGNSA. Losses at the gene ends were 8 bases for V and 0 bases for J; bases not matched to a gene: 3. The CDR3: CASRLAASTDTQYF. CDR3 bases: TGTGCCAGCCGACTAGCGGCCAGCACAGATACGCAGTATTTT.

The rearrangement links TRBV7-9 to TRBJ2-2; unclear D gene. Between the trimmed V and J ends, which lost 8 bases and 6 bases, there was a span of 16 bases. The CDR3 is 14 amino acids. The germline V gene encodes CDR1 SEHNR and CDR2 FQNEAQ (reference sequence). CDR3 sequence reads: CASSGNSVSGELFF. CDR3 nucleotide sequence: TGTGCCAGCTCTGGAAATTCGGTTTCCGGGGAGCTGTTTTTT.

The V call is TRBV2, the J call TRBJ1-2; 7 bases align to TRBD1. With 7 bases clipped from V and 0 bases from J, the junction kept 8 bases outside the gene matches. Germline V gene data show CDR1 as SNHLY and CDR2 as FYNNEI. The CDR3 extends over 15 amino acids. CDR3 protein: CASNPTGTTNYGYTF. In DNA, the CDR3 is TGTGCCAGCAATCCGACAGGGACAACTAACTATGGCTACACCTTC.

The CDR3 sequence: CASSRGTDTQYF. In DNA form, the CDR3 reads TGCGCCAGCAGCCGCGGGACAGATACGCAGTATTTT. The V gene is TRBV5-1, the J gene TRBJ2-3; D might be TRBD2 (5 bases). CDR1 and CDR2 from the germline V gene are SGHRS and YFSETQ. Deletions cut 4 bases from V and 3 bases from J, with 6 bases between. The CDR3 length is 12 residues.

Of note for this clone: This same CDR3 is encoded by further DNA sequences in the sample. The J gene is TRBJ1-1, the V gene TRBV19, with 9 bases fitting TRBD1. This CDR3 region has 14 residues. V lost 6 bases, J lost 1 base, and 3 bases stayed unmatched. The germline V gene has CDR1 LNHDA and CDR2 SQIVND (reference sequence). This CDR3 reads CASSRQGGNTEAFF. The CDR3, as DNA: TGTGCCAGTAGCCGACAGGGGGGGAACACTGAAGCTTTCTTT.

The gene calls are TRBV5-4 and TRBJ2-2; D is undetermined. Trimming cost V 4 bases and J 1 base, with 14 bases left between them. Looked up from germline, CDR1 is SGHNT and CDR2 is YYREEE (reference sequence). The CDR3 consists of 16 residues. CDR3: CASSPREQRNTGELFF. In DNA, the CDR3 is TGTGCCAGCAGCCCAAGGGAACAGAGGAACACCGGGGAGCTGTTTTTT.

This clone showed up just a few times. The CDR3 spells CASSREWGQPYEQYF. The CDR3 region has the DNA TGTGCCAGCAGCCGAGAATGGGGACAGCCCTACGAGCAGTACTTC. This sequence joins TRBV9 and TRBJ2-7; the match to TRBD1 covers 7 bases. Germline CDR1 SGDLS, CDR2 YYNGEE. This CDR3 is built from 15 residues. V trimming: 4 bases; J trimming: 2 bases; junction bases outside the gene matches: 9.

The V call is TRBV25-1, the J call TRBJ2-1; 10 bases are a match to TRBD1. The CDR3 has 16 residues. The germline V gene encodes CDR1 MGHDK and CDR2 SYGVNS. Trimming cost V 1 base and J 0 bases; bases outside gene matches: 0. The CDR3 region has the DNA TGTGCCAGCAGTGAATGGACAGGGGGCTCCTACAATGAGCAGTTCTTC. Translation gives CASSEWTGGSYNEQFF. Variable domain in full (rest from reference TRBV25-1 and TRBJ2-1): EADIYQTPRYLVIGTGKKITLECSQTMGHDKMYWYQQDPGMELHLIHYSYGVNSTEKGDLSSESTVSRIRTEHFPLTLESARPSHTSQYLCASSEWTGGSYNEQFFGPGTRLTVL.

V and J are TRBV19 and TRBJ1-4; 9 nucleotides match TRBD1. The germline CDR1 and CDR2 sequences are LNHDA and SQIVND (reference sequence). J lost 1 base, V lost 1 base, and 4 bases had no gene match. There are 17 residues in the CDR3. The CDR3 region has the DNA TGTGCCAGTAGTATAGGACAGGGGGTTGGAACTAATGAAAAACTGTTTTTT. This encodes CASSIGQGVGTNEKLFF.

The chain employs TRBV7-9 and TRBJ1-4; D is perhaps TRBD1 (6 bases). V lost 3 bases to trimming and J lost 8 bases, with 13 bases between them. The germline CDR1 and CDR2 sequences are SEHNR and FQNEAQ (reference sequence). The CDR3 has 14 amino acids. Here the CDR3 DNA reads TGTGCCAGCAGCTTTTCGGGGGCCGCGGAAAAACTGTTTTTT. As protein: CASSFSGAAEKLFF.

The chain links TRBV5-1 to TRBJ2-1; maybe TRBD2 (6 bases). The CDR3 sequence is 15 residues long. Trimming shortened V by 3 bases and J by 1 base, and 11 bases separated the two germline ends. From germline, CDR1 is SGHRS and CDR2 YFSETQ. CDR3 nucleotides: TGCGCCAGCAGCTCGGGGGATGGGTCCTACAATGAGCAGTTCTTC. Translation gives CASSSGDGSYNEQFF.

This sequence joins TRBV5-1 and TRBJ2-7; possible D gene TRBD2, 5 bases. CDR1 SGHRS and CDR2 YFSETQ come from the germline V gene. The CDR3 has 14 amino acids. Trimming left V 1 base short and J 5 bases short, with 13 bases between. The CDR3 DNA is TGCGCCAGCAGCTTGAGTCCAGCGGCTAACGAGCAGTACGTC. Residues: CASSLSPAANEQYV.

Written as DNA, the CDR3 is TGTGCCAGCACGGAGGACAGGGCTGTCCTCGAGCAGTACTTC. It translates to CASTEDRAVLEQYF. J is TRBJ2-7 and V is TRBV2; 8 bases align to TRBD1. This CDR3 spans 14 amino acids. Germline loops: CDR1 SNHLY, CDR2 FYNNEI. J was trimmed by 6 bases and V by 7 bases; bases with no gene match: 11.

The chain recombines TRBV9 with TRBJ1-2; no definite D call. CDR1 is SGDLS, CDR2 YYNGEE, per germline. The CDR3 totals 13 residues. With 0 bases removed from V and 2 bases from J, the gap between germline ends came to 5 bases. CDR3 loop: CASSVGTNYGYTF. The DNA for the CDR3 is TGTGCCAGCAGCGTAGGGACCAACTATGGCTACACCTTC.

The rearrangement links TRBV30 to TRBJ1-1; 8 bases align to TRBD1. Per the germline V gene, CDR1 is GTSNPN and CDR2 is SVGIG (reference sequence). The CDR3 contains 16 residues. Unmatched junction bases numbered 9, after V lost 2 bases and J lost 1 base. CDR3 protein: CAWSPGQGYWNTEAFF. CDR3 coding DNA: TGTGCCTGGAGTCCAGGACAGGGCTATTGGAACACTGAAGCTTTCTTT.

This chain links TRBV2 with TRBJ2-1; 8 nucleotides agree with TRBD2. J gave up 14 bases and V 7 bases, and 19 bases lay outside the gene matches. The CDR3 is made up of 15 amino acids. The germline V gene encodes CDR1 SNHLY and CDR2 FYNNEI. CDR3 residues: CASIQASGSGRSKFF. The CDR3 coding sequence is TGTGCCAGCATTCAGGCTAGCGGGTCAGGAAGGTCAAAGTTCTTC.

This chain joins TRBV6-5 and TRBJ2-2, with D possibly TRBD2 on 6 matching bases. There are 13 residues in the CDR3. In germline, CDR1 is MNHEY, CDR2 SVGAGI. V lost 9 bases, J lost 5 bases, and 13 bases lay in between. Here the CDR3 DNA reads TGTGCCAGTCTACAGGAGGGAACCGGGGAGCTGTTTTTT. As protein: CASLQEGTGELFF.

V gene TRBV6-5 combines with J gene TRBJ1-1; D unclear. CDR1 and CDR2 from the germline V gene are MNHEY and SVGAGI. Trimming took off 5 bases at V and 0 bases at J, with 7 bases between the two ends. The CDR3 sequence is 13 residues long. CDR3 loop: CASSRVVNTEAFF. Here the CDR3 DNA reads TGTGCCAGCAGTCGCGTAGTGAACACTGAAGCTTTCTTT.